This T cell receptor (beta chain) was obtained from a study of blood T cell repertoires in COVID-19 (dated by TCRdb to about 2020). Regarding the research as a whole: Samples covering the acute and convalescent phases of COVID-19 were provided by collaborators in the United States, Italy and Spain. The samples were drawn from the first 160 participants of the ongoing ImmuneRACE study and from 1,200 or so subjects provided by 6 global collaborators. Where available, HLA class I and class II types were taken from metadata supplied by the sample provider and were not determined by assay-based typing. Nearly every sample came with metadata listing a de-identified subject ID, COVID-19 status, age in years and sex. The material from the prospective study consisted of cDNA or gDNA derived from T cells, B-cell-depleted T cells, or PBMCs. The repertoires were released in a freely available public database intended as a resource for research on the immune response to SARS-CoV-2. The dataset comprised deeply sampled blood TCRbeta repertoires from subjects exposed to, actively infected with, or recovered from COVID-19. What the study reported, not specific to this receptor: The quantity of clinical and demographic metadata differed by source and by participant and was supplied without curation.

The V and J ends are trimmed by 4 bases and 1 base, leaving 7 bases between them. There are 13 amino acids in the CDR3, from cysteine to phenylalanine inclusive. The sequence is cut down to CDR3 DNA, 39 bases in frame from base 1. Via the germline V gene, CDR1 is KGHSH and CDR2 LQKENI. This clone came up once. Its antigen target is currently unknown. No quality values exist for individual bases; no much larger clone is one base distant. The immunoSEQ Assay, a bias-controlled multiplex PCR, was used to amplify TCRbeta CDR3 regions from genomic DNA. Regarding the original processing steps: The number of nucleated cells in each sample was estimated from the amplification of reference gene primers within the assay. To quantify the absolute abundance of each unique TCRbeta CDR3 rearrangement, sequence reads were collapsed and filtered. Productive Simpson clonality was computed per sample as the square root of Simpson's diversity index over productive rearrangements. Sourced from immuneACCESS, this table was stored by TCRdb with only in-frame sequences that have V and J called. A share of the clones is absent; for the studies checked, an unresolved V gene accounts for under half, and the remainder has no known explanation. D and trimming come from the DNA, and the V and J calls and clone size come from that table. Counted in this sample were 110,000 to 150,000 clones; roughly three quarters of them appeared once. Jointly, the top ten make up less than 4.5% of the sample.

Collaborating institutions collected whole blood in K2EDTA tubes following their own protocols. For TCRbeta analysis, collaborator samples were shipped as frozen whole blood, as isolated PBMCs, or as DNA extracted from either sample type. Sequencing was carried out using peripheral blood. The chain is encoded by TRBV18 joined to TRBJ1-1; the D gene is not confidently resolved. This receptor was taken from a man aged 55 to 70 with acute or convalescent COVID-19. The CDR3 region reads CASSRQPNTEAFF. At the DNA level, the sequence is TGTGCCAGCTCACGACAACCGAACACTGAAGCTTTCTTT.